The 6 T cell receptor beta chains below were found in one sample sequenced in a study of regulatory T cells in long-lasting Graves disease. Time point of the sample: newly diagnosed GD, antithyroid drugs for less than 3 months. There was RNA extracted from PBMCs, and the TCR library was made from it. Researchers made TCR beta libraries by using iRepertoire HTBI primers and running Arm-PCR on CDR3 regions. MiXCR, run by TCRdb on the multiplex PCR reads, gives a single entry per CDR3 protein. The sample has around 330,000 distinct CDR3 sequences, about a sixth seen once. The sample in question was peripheral blood mononuclear cells (PBMCs), obtained at new diagnosis, from a patient treated with antithyroid drugs. All receptors derive from a female donor with Graves disease.

The rearrangement uses TRBV12-3 or TRBV12-4 and TRBJ2-1, with TRBD1 matching 10 bases. V dropped 4 bases and J dropped 7; count of bases not matched to a gene: 7. CDR3 length: 15 residues. The CDR3 sequence: CASSSSGTGANEQFF. As DNA, the CDR3 is TGTGCCAGCAGTTCCTCCGGGACAGGGGCGAATGAGCAGTTCTTC.

This clonotype was counted many times. The chain couples TRBV7-9 to TRBJ2-3, with 10 bases aligning to TRBD1. J lost 5 bases, V lost 3 bases, and 5 bases had no gene match. The germline V gene encodes CDR1 SEHNR and CDR2 FQNEAQ (reference sequence). CDR3 length: 15 amino acids. The DNA of the CDR3 is TGTGCCAGCAGCTTCCGGGACAGGGGCCAAGATACGCAGTATTTT. Translating it yields CASSFRDRGQDTQYF.

The chain combines TRBV28 with TRBJ2-7; 7 nucleotides match TRBD1. Unmatched junction bases numbered 7, after V lost 2 bases and J lost 0 bases. The CDR3 consists of 16 residues. The germline V gene encodes CDR1 MDHEN and CDR2 SYDVKM. For the CDR3, the DNA is TGTGCCAGCAGTTTAGGGGTACAGGGGAGCTCCTACGAGCAGTACTTC. It encodes CASSLGVQGSSYEQYF.

The chain uses TRBV5-1 and TRBJ2-7; TRBD1 matches 8 bases. The CDR3 length is 16 residues. Germline-derived CDR1 and CDR2 are SGHRS and YFSETQ. J was trimmed by 6 bases and V by 0 bases; bases with no gene match: 11. The CDR3, as DNA: TGCGCCAGCAGCTTGGTTGGTGCCGGACAGGGTTTCGAGCAGTACTTC. It encodes CASSLVGAGQGFEQYF.

This clonotype was found many times. This rearrangement joins TRBV27 to TRBJ2-2; a weak D match, TRBD1 (6 bases). V dropped 6 bases and J dropped 6 bases, with 14 bases sitting between them. The germline gives CDR1 MNHEY, CDR2 SMNVEV (reference sequence). The CDR3 spans 14 residues. CDR3 sequence reads: CASSYRAASGELFF. CDR3 in DNA: TGTGCCAGCAGCTACAGGGCGGCGTCCGGGGAGCTGTTTTTT.

This chain joins TRBV5-1 and TRBJ2-7; D may be TRBD2 (5 bases). Germline loops: CDR1 SGHRS, CDR2 YFSETQ. The CDR3 totals 12 residues. V lost 4 bases and J 7 bases, leaving 12 bases between the germline ends. CDR3 sequence reads: CASSDYLGEQYF. The CDR3 nucleotides read TGCGCCAGCAGCGACTATCTCGGGGAGCAGTACTTC.